Sequencing of this T cell receptor beta chain was carried out in a study of shared clonotypes between healthy human individuals. Turning to this clone: Its antigen is unknown.

Study-wide results and caveats: Deeper or shallower sequencing was expected to change how clonotypes are shared among donors.

At deep level, the assay was performed. Here immunoSEQ multiplex PCR was the method, and the copy in TCRdb shows in-frame clones only, minus some. In the table there are approximately 100,000 clones, 67% of which are singletons. This TCR came from a woman in her 30s in good health. Material: memory CD8+ T cells sorted from blood. Stated subset: CD45RO+ cells pooled with CCR7-negative TemRA cells.

The CDR3 loop is CASSLVGKAETQYF. DNA of the CDR3: TGTGCCAGCAGCTTAGTCGGGAAGGCCGAGACCCAGTACTTC. J is TRBJ2-5 and V is TRBV7-9; possibly TRBD2 for D (5 bases). The CDR3 length is 14 residues. Germline CDR1 and CDR2: SEHNR and FQNEAQ (reference sequence). The V and J ends lost 1 base and 5 bases respectively, with 11 bases between them.